The next 32 T cell receptor beta chains were all read from a single sample in a study of early T cells in non-severe SARS-CoV-2 infection. TCRdb re-analysed the 5' RACE reads in MiXCR, keeping a single row per CDR3 protein. The table shows approximately 52,000 distinct CDR3 sequences, with 6.5% to 9% occurring only once. The sample consisted of whole blood. These TCRs come from an adult who was a healthcare worker with PCR-confirmed SARS-CoV-2 infection or an uninfected control (not recorded which).

The V and J genes are TRBV19 and TRBJ2-7, with D tentatively TRBD1 (6 bases). Germline-derived CDR1 and CDR2 are LNHDA and SQIVND (reference sequence). There are 13 residues in the CDR3. The germline V and J ends were trimmed by 11 bases and 6 bases, with 20 bases remaining between them. The CDR3, as DNA: TGTGCCCCTTCATGTCTGGGGGCCTGCGAGCAGTACTTC. Amino acids: CAPSCLGACEQYF. Variable domain in full (rest from reference TRBV19 and TRBJ2-7): DGGITQSPKYLFRKEGQNVTLSCEQNLNHDAMYWYRQDPGQGLRLIYYSQIVNDFQKGDIAEGYSVSREKKESFPLTVTSAQKNPTAFYLCAPSCLGACEQYFGPGTRLTVT.

V and J are TRBV11-2 and TRBJ2-7; the D gene is possibly TRBD2 (6 bases). The CDR3 is 16 amino acids. Trimming pared 7 bases from V and 3 bases from J, leaving 22 bases between. Per germline, CDR1 SGHAT and CDR2 FQNNGV. The CDR3 DNA is TGTGCCAGCATCCCCCCTGGAGGGCAGGGACTCTACGAGCAGTACTTC. Protein sequence: CASIPPGGQGLYEQYF.

This clonotype was found a few times. This chain connects TRBV5-4 to TRBJ2-6; weak D call: TRBD2 (6 bases). The germline gives CDR1 SGHNT, CDR2 YYREEE (reference sequence). V was pared by 2 bases and J by 0 bases, with 12 bases between. The CDR3 covers 17 residues. CDR3 amino acids: CASSFLGRGSGANVLTF. The DNA for the CDR3 is TGTGCCAGCAGCTTTCTTGGGCGGGGCTCTGGGGCCAACGTCCTGACTTTC.

This clonotype was found many times. The CDR3 region has the DNA TGTGCCAGCAGTCTTCAAGGGCACACTGAAGCTTTCTTT. It encodes CASSLQGHTEAFF. The V call is TRBV25-1, the J call TRBJ1-1; D not certain. Looked up from germline, CDR1 is MGHDK and CDR2 is SYGVNS. The CDR3 spans 13 residues. V lost 5 bases and J lost 3, with 10 bases in between.

This clonotype was detected only a few times. The chain recombines TRBV4-2 with TRBJ1-6; 7 bases match TRBD1. There are 15 residues in the CDR3. The V gene's germline CDR1 is LGHNA and CDR2 YNFKEQ. J lost 6 bases, V lost 2 bases, and 4 bases had no gene match. The CDR3 region has the DNA TGTGCCAGCAGCCAACTGGGACAGAGTAATTCACCCCTCCACTTT. This encodes CASSQLGQSNSPLHF.

This clonotype occurred many times. The rearrangement joins TRBV4-1 to TRBJ1-1; D is unclear. The CDR3 totals 14 residues. Looked up from germline, CDR1 is MGHRA and CDR2 is YSYEKL. V was clipped by 4 bases and J by 4 bases, with 13 bases between them. CDR3 nucleotides: TGCGCCAGCAGCCTAATGAATTCGGGCACTGAAGCTTTCTTT. Its protein is CASSLMNSGTEAFF.

Sample share makes this clonotype large (0.1 to 1%). The genes are TRBV6-6 and TRBJ2-3; D call uncertain. Trimming removed 0 bases at V and 3 bases at J, with 13 bases between. The CDR3 is 16 amino acids. Germline loops: CDR1 MNHNY, CDR2 SVGAGI (reference sequence). The CDR3 loop is CASSYSPQLGTDTQYF. CDR3 nucleotides: TGTGCCAGCAGTTACTCACCCCAGCTTGGGACAGATACGCAGTATTTT.

The V and J genes are TRBV29-1 and TRBJ1-1, with D possibly being TRBD1 (5 bases). Germline CDR1 SQVTM, CDR2 ANQGSEA. The V end lost 6 bases, the J end lost 1 base, and 21 bases lay between the germline ends. The CDR3 is 16 amino acids. The CDR3 DNA sequence: TGCAGCGTGGGGGTCACAGGCTTATGGGCGAACACTGAAGCTTTCTTT. Translated, it gives CSVGVTGLWANTEAFF.

This clonotype was observed at least ten times. The chain is built from TRBV3-1 and TRBJ1-2; 7 bases fit TRBD1. CDR3 length: 15 amino acids. V lost 0 bases, J lost 6 bases, and 7 bases stayed unmatched. Germline V gene data show CDR1 as LGHDT and CDR2 as YNNKEL (reference sequence). CDR3 loop: CASSQDGDRDDGYTF. The CDR3 DNA reads as TGTGCCAGCAGCCAAGACGGAGACAGGGATGATGGCTACACCTTC.

This chain joins TRBV27 and TRBJ1-1, with D tentatively TRBD1 (6 bases). Germline V gene lookup returns CDR1 MNHEY and CDR2 SMNVEV (reference sequence). V dropped 5 bases and J dropped 1 base, with 11 bases sitting between them. The CDR3 has 14 residues. CDR3 in amino acids: CASSVLQGNTEAFF. The CDR3 bases are TGTGCCAGCAGTGTTTTACAGGGGAACACTGAAGCTTTCTTT.

This clonotype was picked up a small number of times. The chain has TRBV21-1 and TRBJ1-6; the table names TRBD1, a call not compared with the DNA. TRBV21-1 is described as a pseudogene. The CDR3 runs to 15 residues. CDR3 loop: CASSKARDRVSPLHF. CDR3 bases: TGTGCCAGCAGCAAAGCCCGTGACAGGGTTTCACCCCTCCACTTT.

The sample holds a few counts of this clonotype. J is TRBJ1-4 and V is TRBV6-5; 10 bases agree with TRBD1. Losses at the gene ends were 0 bases for V and 8 bases for J; bases not matched to a gene: 3. This CDR3 has 15 residues. The germline CDR1 and CDR2 sequences are MNHEY and SVGAGI. CDR3 sequence reads: CASSYSGTGDEKLFF. CDR3 DNA sequence: TGTGCCAGCAGTTACTCTGGGACAGGGGACGAAAAACTGTTTTTT.

This clonotype was observed many times. The chain has TRBV29-1 and TRBJ1-5, with D perhaps TRBD1 (5 bases). Trimming stripped 7 bases from V and 4 bases from J, with 14 bases between. The CDR3 is 13 amino acids. In germline, CDR1 is SQVTM, CDR2 ANQGSEA. CDR3 protein: CSARETVNQPQHF. CDR3 bases: TGCAGCGCCCGGGAGACAGTTAATCAGCCCCAGCATTTT. Looking up the rest from reference TRBV29-1 and TRBJ1-5 gives the full variable domain: SAVISQKPSRDICQRGTSLTIQCQVDSQVTMMFWYRQQPGQSLTLIATANQGSEATYESGFVIDKFPISRPNLTFSTLTVSNMSPEDSSIYLCSARETVNQPQHFGDGTRLSIL.

This clonotype was detected ten times or more. J is TRBJ1-6 and V is TRBV27, with a possible D match to TRBD1 (5 bases). Germline-derived CDR1 and CDR2 are MNHEY and SMNVEV (reference sequence). This CDR3 has 18 residues. Trimming took 2 bases from V and 3 from J, leaving 17 bases between them. The CDR3 region has the DNA TGTGCCAGCAGTTTACAGGCAGGGACTACCCTCTATAATTCACCCCTCCACTTT. Amino acid sequence: CASSLQAGTTLYNSPLHF.

This clonotype was counted only a few times. The V and J genes are TRBV12-3 or TRBV12-4 and TRBJ1-2, with a weak D call TRBD1 (6 bases). This CDR3 has 16 residues. Trimming shortened V by 5 bases and J by 7 bases, and 23 bases separated the two germline ends. CDR3 in DNA: TGTGCCAGCAGTCCCCCATGGCGAGGGGGATTTTCTGGCTACACCTTC. Protein product: CASSPPWRGGFSGYTF.

The chain combines TRBV11-1 with TRBJ2-3; 7 bases fit TRBD1. CDR3 length equals 15 residues. Trimming cost V 6 bases and J 6 bases; bases outside gene matches: 12. Germline CDR1 SGHAT, CDR2 FQDESV (reference sequence). CDR3 DNA: TGTGCCAGCAGTACCCGACAGGGCGCCTCGGATACGCAGTATTTT. As protein: CASSTRQGASDTQYF.

This clonotype occurred a few times. The chain carries TRBV13 and TRBJ2-4, with no clear D. Deletions cut 2 bases from V and 0 bases from J, with 5 bases between. Germline CDR1 is PRHDT and CDR2 is FYEKMQ (reference sequence). The CDR3 is 14 amino acids. CDR3 in amino acids: CASSLRLAKNIQYF. CDR3 in DNA: TGTGCCAGCAGCTTAAGATTAGCCAAAAACATTCAGTACTTC.

The J gene is TRBJ1-1, the V gene TRBV7-3; D unresolved. Germline assignment: CDR1 SGHTA and CDR2 FQGTGA. CDR3 length equals 14 residues. The V gene lost 5 bases and the J gene lost 0 bases, with 10 bases spanning the gap. CDR3 loop: CASSADWMNTEAFF. The CDR3 region has the DNA TGTGCCAGCAGCGCGGACTGGATGAACACTGAAGCTTTCTTT.

This clonotype occurred many times. The rearrangement joins TRBV28 to TRBJ2-4, with a weak D call TRBD1 (6 bases). Germline-derived CDR1 and CDR2 are MDHEN and SYDVKM. The CDR3 consists of 16 residues. V lost 6 bases and J 3 bases, leaving 18 bases between the germline ends. CDR3 loop: CASSPWAGVDKNIQYF. The CDR3 DNA sequence: TGTGCCAGCAGCCCATGGGCAGGGGTGGACAAAAACATTCAGTACTTC.

The genes are TRBV15 and TRBJ2-7; the match to TRBD2 covers 7 bases. The trim removed 0 bases at V and 3 bases at J, leaving 8 bases unmatched. This CDR3 contains 16 residues. The germline V gene has CDR1 LNHNV and CDR2 YYDKDF (reference sequence). The CDR3: CATSRDRRAGDYEQYF. CDR3 DNA sequence: TGTGCCACCAGCAGAGATCGGAGGGCGGGAGACTACGAGCAGTACTTC.

This clonotype is deemed medium-sized. J is TRBJ2-1 and V is TRBV30; 10 nucleotides agree with TRBD2. The ends lost 3 bases at V and 8 bases at J; junction bases unmatched: 13. The length of the CDR3 is 16 residues. Germline V gene lookup returns CDR1 GTSNPN and CDR2 SVGIG (reference sequence). CDR3 sequence (DNA): TGTGCCTGGAGCAAACAACTAGCGGGAAGTACCCATGAGCAGTTCTTC. This sequence encodes CAWSKQLAGSTHEQFF.

The chain has TRBV29-1 and TRBJ2-1, with D perhaps TRBD1 (5 bases). Germline V CDR1 and CDR2: SQVTM, ANQGSEA. The CDR3 spans 11 residues. The V end lost 7 bases, the J end lost 9 bases, and 13 bases lay between the germline ends. CDR3 loop: CSGKTVSEQFF. The CDR3 DNA is TGCAGCGGAAAGACAGTGAGTGAGCAGTTCTTC.

This clonotype was recorded at least ten times. This rearrangement joins TRBV6-6 to TRBJ2-4; no reliable D call. This CDR3 is 14 amino acids long. Germline values: CDR1 MNHNY, CDR2 SVGAGI (reference sequence). Trimming cost V 8 bases and J 2 bases, with 13 bases left between them. CDR3 amino acids: CASLHGQTKNIQYF. The CDR3 bases are TGTGCCAGCCTTCACGGGCAAACCAAAAACATTCAGTACTTC.

This clonotype was recorded at least ten times. The CDR3 reads CASSLKLGGTNEKLFF. As DNA, the CDR3 is TGTGCCAGCAGCTTGAAGCTGGGGGGAACTAATGAAAAACTGTTTTTT. This rearrangement joins TRBV5-5 to TRBJ1-4, with a weak D call TRBD1 (5 bases). CDR1 and CDR2 (germline): SGHKS, YYEKEE (reference sequence). Trimming left V 1 base short and J 1 base short, with 11 bases between. CDR3 length equals 16 residues.

At least ten counts were recorded for this clonotype. The chain has TRBV7-9 and TRBJ2-5, with TRBD1 matching 11 bases. Germline CDR1 and CDR2: SEHNR and FQNEAQ (reference sequence). The CDR3 sequence is 17 residues long. V dropped 5 bases and J dropped 2; count of bases not matched to a gene: 10. CDR3 amino acids: CASSPGQGVRGQETQYF. CDR3 nucleotides: TGTGCCAGCAGCCCGGGACAGGGGGTGAGAGGTCAAGAGACCCAGTACTTC.

The chain combines TRBV7-9 with TRBJ2-3; 8 positions agree with TRBD2. Germline lookup yields CDR1 SEHNR and CDR2 FQNEAQ (reference sequence). Germline trimming cut 5 bases from V and 2 bases from J; bases unmatched to any gene: 9. This CDR3 has 16 amino acids. The CDR3 region has the DNA TGTGCCAGCAGCCCCGTGGCGGGGGGAACCACAGATACGCAGTATTTT. Protein product: CASSPVAGGTTDTQYF.

This clonotype has only a few counts. The chain links TRBV7-2 to TRBJ2-2; TRBD2 aligns across 7 bases. With V trimmed by 11 bases and J by 7 bases, 13 bases remained unmatched. The CDR3 loop spans 14 amino acids. The V gene's germline CDR1 is SGHTA and CDR2 FQGNSA. The CDR3 nucleotides read TGTGCCCTGTACCCCCTGGGAGGGGACGGGGAGCTGTTTTTT. Protein: CALYPLGGDGELFF.

This clonotype was found many times. The chain links TRBV5-1 to TRBJ1-4; tentative D call: TRBD1 (5 bases). The CDR3 length is 16 residues. Germline CDR1 and CDR2: SGHRS and YFSETQ. V lost 4 bases, J lost 8 bases, and 21 bases lay in between. The CDR3 DNA reads as TGCGCCAGCAGCCTAACTCCGGGACGGGGGGAGGAAAAACTGTTTTTT. The encoded protein is CASSLTPGRGEEKLFF.

This clonotype was observed many times. The chain couples TRBV11-2 to TRBJ2-7; the D gene is possibly TRBD2 (5 bases). Between the trimmed V and J ends, which lost 1 base and 4 bases, there was a span of 5 bases. Germline V gives CDR1 SGHAT, CDR2 FQNNGV. The CDR3 length is 12 residues. The DNA for the CDR3 is TGTGCCAGCAGCTTAGCGGGGTACGAGCAGTACTTC. Protein: CASSLAGYEQYF. Drawing the rest from reference TRBV11-2 and TRBJ2-7, the complete variable domain is EAGVAQSPRYKIIEKRQSVAFWCNPISGHATLYWYQQILGQGPKLLIQFQNNGVVDDSQLPKDRFSAERLKGVDSTLKIQPAKLEDSAVYLCASSLAGYEQYFGPGTRLTVT.

J is TRBJ2-2 and V is TRBV4-3; the D gene is possibly TRBD2 (6 bases). Looked up from germline, CDR1 is LGHNA and CDR2 is YSLEER. The CDR3 consists of 14 residues. The germline V and J ends were trimmed by 5 bases and 3 bases, with 10 bases remaining between them. Here the CDR3 reads CASSFSGYTGELFF. The CDR3 DNA follows: TGCGCCAGCAGCTTTAGCGGTTACACCGGGGAGCTGTTTTTT.

The chain uses TRBV28 and TRBJ2-6; the D gene could be TRBD1 or TRBD2 (5 bases each). Germline CDR1 MDHEN, CDR2 SYDVKM. This CDR3 is built from 17 residues. Trimming left V 4 bases short and J 2 bases short, with 15 bases between. CDR3 DNA: TGTGCCAGCAGTTGGTTGGGGTTGGGGGCTGGGGCCAACGTCCTGACTTTC. Translating it yields CASSWLGLGAGANVLTF.

J is TRBJ2-1 and V is TRBV4-1; D may be TRBD1 or TRBD2 (5 bases each). This CDR3 is 16 amino acids long. Trimming stripped 1 base from V and 1 base from J, with 11 bases between. Germline CDR1 MGHRA, CDR2 YSYEKL. The CDR3 is CASSQGGPQSYNEQFF. The CDR3 bases are TGCGCCAGCAGCCAAGGGGGACCCCAATCCTACAATGAGCAGTTCTTC.